This entry lists 5 T cell receptor beta chains sequenced from one sample in a study of T cell responses to AZD1222 COVID-19 vaccine. Profiled with immunoSEQ multiplex PCR; TCRdb holds only in-frame clones, not every one. The sample lists roughly 130,000 clones, roughly 88% occurring once. The input for sequencing was peripheral blood, taken on day 0 of AZD1222 vaccination. These receptors came from an adult in good health.

This chain connects TRBV5-8 to TRBJ2-3, with 12 bases lining up with TRBD2. Per germline, CDR1 SGHTS and CDR2 YDEGEE. Trimming took 5 bases from V and 6 from J; bases not matched to a gene: 10. This CDR3 is 16 amino acids long. The CDR3 spells CASSSLAGGATDTQYF. Here the CDR3 DNA reads TGTGCCAGCAGTTCTCTAGCGGGGGGGGCAACCGATACGCAGTATTTT.

The chain employs TRBV9 and TRBJ2-7, with 8 nucleotides matching TRBD2. CDR1 is SGDLS and CDR2 is YYNGEE in the germline V gene. V shed 4 bases, J shed 0 bases, and the junction held 9 bases outside the gene matches. The length of the CDR3 is 16 residues. CDR3 in amino acids: CASSQQLSGSSYEQYF. The CDR3 bases are TGTGCCAGCAGCCAGCAACTAAGCGGGAGCTCCTACGAGCAGTACTTC.

This clone has only a few counts. The CDR3 DNA sequence: TGTGCCTTTGACAGGTACGCTGAAGCTTTCTTT. This translates into CAFDRYAEAFF. J is TRBJ1-1 and V is TRBV30; tentative D call: TRBD1 (6 bases). V dropped 7 bases and J dropped 6 bases, with 12 bases sitting between them. The germline V gene encodes CDR1 GTSNPN and CDR2 SVGIG (reference sequence). The CDR3 is 11 amino acids.

This chain's CDR3 is CASSPTGGLPYEQYF. The CDR3 DNA sequence: TGTGCCAGCAGCCCCACCGGGGGGTTGCCCTACGAGCAGTACTTC. The rearrangement uses TRBV11-2 and TRBJ2-7, with TRBD2 matching over 7 bases. The germline V gene encodes CDR1 SGHAT and CDR2 FQNNGV. The CDR3 runs to 15 residues. V was clipped by 5 bases and J by 2 bases; unmatched bases: 9. The whole variable domain, remainder taken from reference TRBV11-2 and TRBJ2-7, is EAGVAQSPRYKIIEKRQSVAFWCNPISGHATLYWYQQILGQGPKLLIQFQNNGVVDDSQLPKDRFSAERLKGVDSTLKIQPAKLEDSAVYLCASSPTGGLPYEQYFGPGTRLTVT.

The rearrangement uses TRBV19 and TRBJ2-7; 9 nucleotides agree with TRBD1. Germline V gene sequence: CDR1 LNHDA, CDR2 SQIVND (reference sequence). The CDR3 covers 15 residues. The J segment lost 6 bases and the V segment lost 1 base, leaving 7 bases of the junction unmatched. The CDR3 sequence: CASSIGTGVGSEQYF. For the CDR3, the DNA is TGTGCCAGTAGTATAGGGACAGGGGTCGGGAGCGAGCAGTACTTC.